This is a list of T cell receptor beta chains from one sample in a study of technical replicates of blood from several donors. Sequencing used immunoSEQ multiplex PCR; TCRdb keeps in-frame clones, though not all of them. Here the sample spans 74,000 or so clones, around 90% being singletons. Specimen: T cells isolated from PBMCs. Receptors originate from a human donor in good health. The conserved cysteine and the conserved F or W are not part of the CDR3 here. Each record gives: clone size, V gene, J gene, CDR3 protein. For some rows the clone size is stated as once, few or many, or as a class when expanded; others skip it.

>-|TRBV7-3|TRBJ2-1
ASSLLDRVRGEQF
>-|TRBV5-4|TRBJ2-7
ASSPGRGIPYEQY
>-|TRBV19|TRBJ1-2
ASSIRTVVNGYT
>-|TRBV7-2|TRBJ1-1
ASSLTGGTEAF
>-|TRBV28|TRBJ1-4
ASSFMMARGNEKLF
>-|TRBV11-2|TRBJ1-3
ASFGPSDSGNTIY
>-|TRBV5-1|TRBJ2-1
ASSLFTGGFEQF
>few|TRBV9|TRBJ2-1
ASSDPGLEQF
>-|TRBV6-5|TRBJ1-1
ASSYSGGNTEAF
>-|TRBV2|TRBJ2-7
ASSVGGSLTYEQY
>-|TRBV9|TRBJ2-7
ASSESAGIAYEQY
>once|TRBV30|TRBJ2-7
AWSEVGSFYEQY
>few|TRBV6-1|TRBJ1-5
ASSHSPNQPQH
>few|TRBV18|TRBJ2-7
ASSPLTGATYEQY
>-|TRBV28|TRBJ2-1
ASSLWAAGEQF
>-|TRBV5-4|TRBJ2-7
ASSSGGGDEQY
>-|TRBV5-6|TRBJ2-1
ASSFPYNEQF
>few|TRBV10-1|TRBJ1-5
ASTSFGWNQPQH
>-|TRBV4-1|TRBJ2-5
ASSRGGQGKKETQY
>-|TRBV6-5|TRBJ2-6
ASSYGRQLGANVLT
>-|TRBV6-1|TRBJ2-7
ASSEAQRR
>once|TRBV5-1|TRBJ1-1
AGRDREGTEAF
>once|TRBV6-6|TRBJ2-3
ASSYPLASTDTQY
>-|TRBV5-1|TRBJ1-2
ASSLAWGGNYGYT
>-|TRBV11-2|TRBJ1-2
ASSLDTPGYT
>-|TRBV19|TRBJ2-1
ASSIGGRGNEQF
>-|TRBV9|TRBJ2-7
ASSVQGATGDEQY
>-|TRBV6-5|TRBJ2-3
ASRIRGSTDTQY
>-|TRBV6-1|TRBJ2-2
ASSEGLAGPTGELF
>-|TRBV19|TRBJ2-7
ASSIENEQY
>-|TRBV6-5|TRBJ1-2
ASSSDRAWGYT
>once|TRBV19|TRBJ2-1
ASKNEVAGVVEQF
>-|TRBV11-2|TRBJ2-1
ASSLVGTSGTTKQF
>-|TRBV7-2|TRBJ1-2
ASSPPGQNYGYT
>-|TRBV2|TRBJ1-4
ASGVQGGKEKLF
>-|TRBV5-5|TRBJ1-1
ASSPPPGGVAEAF
>-|TRBV6-5|TRBJ2-7
ASSYSPSRKHEQY
>-|TRBV7-2|TRBJ2-1
ASSLFRNEQF
>few|TRBV9|TRBJ1-1
ASSATGRVAF
>-|TRBV4-1|TRBJ1-1
ASSHPPDRLRTEAF
>-|TRBV25-1|TRBJ2-3
ASTIGLTQY
>-|TRBV7-6|TRBJ2-4
ASSPAPRGKNIQY
>-|TRBV28|TRBJ1-1
ASSSPFGGSATEAF
>-|TRBV7-9|TRBJ1-2
ASSARTGGYGYT
>-|TRBV7-2|TRBJ2-3
ASSLGGSRGTDTQY
>-|TRBV10-3|TRBJ1-2
ATTDPGDNFPIYGYT
>-|TRBV9|TRBJ2-7
ASSVDGSSYEQY
>-|TRBV30|TRBJ2-1
AWSDPLERELSYNEQF
>-|TRBV19|TRBJ2-3
ASSPGLITDTQY
>-|TRBV4-1|TRBJ2-3
ASSQDPASGKLTDTQY
>-|TRBV7-2|TRBJ2-4
ASSLEALAVNIQY
>-|TRBV5-6|TRBJ2-7
ASSRSYYEQY
>-|TRBV9|TRBJ2-5
ASSVIKREWETQY
>-|TRBV10-2|TRBJ2-1
ASSEPRRVYNEQF
>-|TRBV12-5|TRBJ1-1
ASGFVGAGGAF
>-|TRBV10-3|TRBJ2-1
AISESLAGVGNEQF
>-|TRBV7-9|TRBJ2-7
ASSLNTAYEQY
>-|TRBV5-5|TRBJ2-7
ASSFRDSLQREAFPYEQY